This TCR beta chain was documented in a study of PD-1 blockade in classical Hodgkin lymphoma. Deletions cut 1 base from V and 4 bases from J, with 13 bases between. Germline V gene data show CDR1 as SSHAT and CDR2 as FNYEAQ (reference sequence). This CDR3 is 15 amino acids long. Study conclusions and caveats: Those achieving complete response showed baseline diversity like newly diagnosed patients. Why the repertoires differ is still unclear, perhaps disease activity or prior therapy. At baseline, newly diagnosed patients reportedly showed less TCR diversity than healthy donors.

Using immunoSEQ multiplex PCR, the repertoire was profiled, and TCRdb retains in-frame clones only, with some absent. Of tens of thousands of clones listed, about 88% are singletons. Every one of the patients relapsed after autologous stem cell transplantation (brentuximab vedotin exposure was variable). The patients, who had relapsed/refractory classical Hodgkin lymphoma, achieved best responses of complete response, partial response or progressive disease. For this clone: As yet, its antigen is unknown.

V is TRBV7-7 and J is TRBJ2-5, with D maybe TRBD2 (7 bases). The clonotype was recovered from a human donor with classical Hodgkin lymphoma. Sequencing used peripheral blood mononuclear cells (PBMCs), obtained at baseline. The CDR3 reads CASSLDPGEGETQYF. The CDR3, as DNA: TGTGCCAGCAGCTTAGATCCAGGGGAGGGAGAGACCCAGTACTTC.